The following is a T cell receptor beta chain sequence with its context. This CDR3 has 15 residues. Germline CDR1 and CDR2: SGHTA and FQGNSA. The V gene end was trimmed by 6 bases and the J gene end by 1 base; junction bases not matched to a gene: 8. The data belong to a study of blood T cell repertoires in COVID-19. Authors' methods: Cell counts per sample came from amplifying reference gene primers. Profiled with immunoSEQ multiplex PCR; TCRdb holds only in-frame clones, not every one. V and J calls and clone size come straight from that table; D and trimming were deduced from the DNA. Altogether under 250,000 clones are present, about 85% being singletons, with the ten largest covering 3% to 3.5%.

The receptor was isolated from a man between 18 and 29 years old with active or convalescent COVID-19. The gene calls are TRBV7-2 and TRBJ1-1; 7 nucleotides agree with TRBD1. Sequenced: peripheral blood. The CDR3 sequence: CASRQDRLKNTEAFF. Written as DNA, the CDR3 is TGTGCCAGCAGGCAGGACAGGTTAAAGAACACTGAAGCTTTCTTT.